The present TCR beta chain was sequenced within a study of blood T cell repertoires in COVID-19. About the research overall: COVID-19 samples, acute and convalescent, were from the United States, Italy and Spain.

As processed by the authors: Quantification of nucleated cells was approximated via reference gene primer amplification. Assay used: immunoSEQ multiplex PCR; TCRdb lists only in-frame clones, some missing. D and trimming come from the DNA, and the V and J calls and clone size come from that table. The table has hundreds of thousands of clones, roughly four fifths seen once. Germline V CDR1 and CDR2: LGHNA, YNFKEQ. Trimming shortened V by 0 bases and J by 8 bases, and 19 bases separated the two germline ends. The CDR3 extends over 16 amino acids. The specimen was peripheral blood. The TCR was taken from a woman over 75 with COVID-19, enrolled during active disease. This rearrangement joins TRBV4-2 to TRBJ1-2, with D possibly being TRBD1 (5 bases). The CDR3 loop is CASSQDVQGTMGGYTF. The CDR3 DNA sequence: TGTGCCAGCAGCCAAGACGTCCAGGGAACGATGGGCGGCTACACCTTC.